The 24 T cell receptor beta chains below come from one sample, sequenced in a study of cytomegalovirus exposure and HLA in healthy donors. PCR amplification relied on 60 Vbeta primers (plus 13 Jbeta primers). Some clones are missing from TCRdb's copy, which holds only in-frame ones; the method was immunoSEQ multiplex PCR. Of 85,000 to 100,000 clones detected, around 77% appear once; the ten largest clones hold about 3.5%. Material: PBMCs. Source of these receptors: a man aged 35 to 55 in good health and CMV-seronegative.

The chain has TRBV6-4 and TRBJ2-6, with D perhaps TRBD1 (6 bases). The CDR3 runs to 16 residues. Looked up from germline, CDR1 is MRHNA and CDR2 is SNTAGT. Trimming took off 5 bases at V and 0 bases at J, with 11 bases between the two ends. Here the CDR3 DNA reads TGTGCCAGCAGTCACAGGGCCCTCTCTGGGGCCAACGTCCTGACTTTC. Translating it yields CASSHRALSGANVLTF.

The V call is TRBV28, the J call TRBJ2-7; 11 bases line up with TRBD2. The germline CDR1 and CDR2 sequences are MDHEN and SYDVKM. The CDR3 runs 14 residues. J lost 7 bases, V lost 5 bases, and 7 bases had no gene match. Here the CDR3 reads CASSRSGLAVEQYF. For the CDR3, the DNA is TGTGCCAGCAGTCGATCGGGACTAGCGGTTGAGCAGTACTTC.

The genes are TRBV7-7 and TRBJ2-3; 7 nucleotides match TRBD2. Trimming removed 0 bases from V and 1 base from J; junction bases left unmatched: 7. CDR1 is SSHAT, CDR2 FNYEAQ, per germline (reference sequence). The CDR3 totals 17 residues. The CDR3, as DNA: TGTGCCAGCAGCTTAGCGAAGCCTAGCGGCGGCACAGATACGCAGTATTTT. It codes for CASSLAKPSGGTDTQYF.

The CDR3 DNA is TGCGCCAGCCGACCACAACGTGAAGGGACAGTTTACGAGCAGTACTTC. This codes for CASRPQREGTVYEQYF. The chain links TRBV4-1 to TRBJ2-7, with 7 nucleotides matching TRBD1. Losses at the gene ends were 8 bases for V and 4 bases for J; bases not matched to a gene: 17. This CDR3 contains 16 residues. CDR1 and CDR2 from the germline V gene are MGHRA and YSYEKL.

The chain uses TRBV6-5 and TRBJ2-1, with D tentatively TRBD1 (6 bases). The V gene lost 6 bases and the J gene lost 5 bases, with 14 bases spanning the gap. CDR3 size: 14 residues. Germline assignment: CDR1 MNHEY and CDR2 SVGAGI. The CDR3 nucleotides are TGTGCCAGCAGGGCCAGGGACACAGACAATGAGCAGTTCTTC. Amino acids: CASRARDTDNEQFF.

The chain couples TRBV2 to TRBJ2-5, with D maybe TRBD1 (6 bases). V shed 9 bases and J shed 2 bases, with 10 bases lying between them. The CDR3 spans 12 residues. Germline V gene sequence: CDR1 SNHLY, CDR2 FYNNEI. This CDR3 is CASRTEQETQYF. CDR3 nucleotide sequence: TGTGCCAGTAGGACAGAGCAAGAGACCCAGTACTTC. The whole variable domain, remainder taken from reference TRBV2 and TRBJ2-5, is EPEVTQTPSHQVTQMGQEVILRCVPISNHLYFYWYRQILGQKVEFLVSFYNNEISEKSEIFDDQFSVERPDGSNFTLKIRSTKLEDSAMYFCASRTEQETQYFGPGTRLLVL.

The rearrangement uses TRBV6-1 and TRBJ2-2; TRBD1 agrees at 7 bases. This CDR3 spans 13 amino acids. Germline CDR1 and CDR2: MNHNS and SASEGT. V lost 6 bases to trimming and J lost 6 bases; unmatched junction nucleotides: 4. The CDR3 loop is CASSPGQAGELFF. As DNA, the CDR3 is TGTGCCAGCAGCCCTGGACAGGCCGGGGAGCTGTTTTTT.

The J gene is TRBJ2-1, the V gene TRBV10-1; 9 nucleotides align to TRBD1. Germline assignment: CDR1 WNHNN and CDR2 SYGVQD (reference sequence). With 4 bases clipped from V and 6 bases from J, the junction kept 1 base outside the gene matches. The CDR3 loop spans 13 amino acids. Here the CDR3 DNA reads TGCGCCAGCAGTGGGACAGGGGTCAATGAGCAGTTCTTC. It yields the protein CASSGTGVNEQFF.

The CDR3 nucleotides are TGCGCCAGCAGCGTGGGGACAGGGAAGACAGATACGCAGTATTTT. Translation: CASSVGTGKTDTQYF. The chain combines TRBV5-1 with TRBJ2-3, with 9 bases fitting TRBD1. The V segment lost 4 bases and the J segment 3 bases; nucleotides outside the gene matches: 6. Germline assignment: CDR1 SGHRS and CDR2 YFSETQ. The CDR3 is 15 residues long.

The chain has TRBV7-9 and TRBJ1-1; D uncertain. The CDR3 extends over 13 amino acids. The germline V gene has CDR1 SEHNR and CDR2 FQNEAQ (reference sequence). V dropped 2 bases and J dropped 3 bases, with 7 bases sitting between them. DNA of the CDR3: TGTGCCAGCAGCTTAATGGAGGACACTGAAGCTTTCTTT. It translates to CASSLMEDTEAFF.

The chain combines TRBV7-2 with TRBJ2-3; D might be TRBD1 (6 bases). From germline, CDR1 is SGHTA and CDR2 FQGNSA. This CDR3 spans 18 amino acids. Between the trimmed V and J ends, which lost 2 bases and 0 bases, there was a span of 18 bases. CDR3 sequence reads: CASSLWGLERPSTDTQYF. CDR3 sequence (DNA): TGTGCCAGCAGCTTATGGGGGCTGGAGAGGCCTAGCACAGATACGCAGTATTTT.

A remark on this clone: One end of the junction does not line up with germline, which may come from a read error. The chain recombines TRBV2 with TRBJ1-6, with a possible D match to TRBD1 (5 bases). The length of the CDR3 is 15 residues. The germline V gene has CDR1 SNHLY and CDR2 FYNNEI. This CDR3 is CAGSEARQGGSPLHF. CDR3 coding DNA: TGTGCCGGCAGTGAAGCTCGGCAGGGAGGTTCACCCCTCCACTTT.

The V and J genes are TRBV2 and TRBJ1-6; 9 positions agree with TRBD1. Germline-derived CDR1 and CDR2 are SNHLY and FYNNEI. The CDR3 spans 15 residues. V trimming: 6 bases; J trimming: 10 bases; junction bases outside the gene matches: 10. CDR3 sequence reads: CASSGYGQGRSPLHF. CDR3 bases: TGTGCCAGCAGCGGCTACGGACAGGGGCGGTCACCCCTCCACTTT. The whole variable domain, remainder taken from reference TRBV2 and TRBJ1-6, is EPEVTQTPSHQVTQMGQEVILRCVPISNHLYFYWYRQILGQKVEFLVSFYNNEISEKSEIFDDQFSVERPDGSNFTLKIRSTKLEDSAMYFCASSGYGQGRSPLHFGNGTRLTVT.

This chain links TRBV30 with TRBJ1-4; 7 positions match TRBD1. CDR1 GTSNPN and CDR2 SVGIG come from the germline V gene (reference sequence). The V gene end was trimmed by 2 bases and the J gene end by 8 bases; junction bases not matched to a gene: 11. The CDR3 runs to 15 residues. CDR3 in amino acids: CAWSPPTGLREKLFF. CDR3 DNA: TGTGCCTGGAGTCCCCCGACAGGGTTAAGGGAAAAACTGTTTTTT.

The rearrangement links TRBV9 to TRBJ2-1, with 7 bases aligning to TRBD2. The V gene's germline CDR1 is SGDLS and CDR2 YYNGEE. Losses at the gene ends were 1 base for V and 3 bases for J; bases not matched to a gene: 1. CDR3 length: 14 residues. In DNA, the CDR3 is TGTGCCAGCAGCGTAACGGGAGGCTACAATGAGCAGTTCTTC. Protein: CASSVTGGYNEQFF. The full variable domain, in which reference TRBV9 and TRBJ2-1 provide the parts outside the CDR3, is DSGVTQTPKHLITATGQRVTLRCSPRSGDLSVYWYQQSLDQGLQFLIQYYNGEERAKGNILERFSAQQFPDLHSELNLSSLELGDSALYFCASSVTGGYNEQFFGPGTRLTVL.

J is TRBJ1-1 and V is TRBV5-1, with 9 bases identical to TRBD1. This CDR3 spans 14 amino acids. Losses at the gene ends were 4 bases for V and 5 bases for J; bases not matched to a gene: 6. Germline assignment: CDR1 SGHRS and CDR2 YFSETQ. The DNA of the CDR3 is TGCGCCAGCAGCCGGACAGGGGCCGGGACTGAAGCTTTCTTT. Translating gives CASSRTGAGTEAFF.

This clone was counted only a few times. The rearrangement links TRBV7-2 to TRBJ2-5, with TRBD1 as a possible D gene (5 bases). The CDR3 runs to 15 residues. CDR1 is SGHTA and CDR2 is FQGNSA in the germline V gene. The germline V and J ends were trimmed by 2 bases and 2 bases, with 12 bases remaining between them. In nucleotides, the CDR3 is TGTGCCAGCAGCTTATGGGGCAGCCTTCAAGAGACCCAGTACTTC. Its protein product is CASSLWGSLQETQYF.

The chain links TRBV2 to TRBJ1-5; the D is unclear. Germline lookup yields CDR1 SNHLY and CDR2 FYNNEI. Trimming shortened V by 4 bases and J by 0 bases, and 7 bases separated the two germline ends. The CDR3 runs to 14 residues. CDR3 region: CASSGQNSNQPQHF. CDR3 bases: TGTGCCAGCAGTGGGCAGAATAGCAATCAGCCCCAGCATTTT.

The rearrangement links TRBV6-4 to TRBJ1-1; 9 bases align to TRBD1. The CDR3 has 16 residues. Per the germline V gene, CDR1 is MRHNA and CDR2 is SNTAGT. V shed 5 bases and J 0 bases; nucleotides not matched to a gene: 7. Here the CDR3 reads CASSNRDRVMNTEAFF. The CDR3 DNA sequence: TGTGCCAGCAGTAACCGGGACAGGGTAATGAACACTGAAGCTTTCTTT.

This sequence joins TRBV30 and TRBJ2-3; 7 positions match TRBD1. In germline, CDR1 is GTSNPN, CDR2 SVGIG (reference sequence). The CDR3 loop spans 15 amino acids. V lost 0 bases and J lost 1; bases outside the gene matches: 4. The CDR3 spells CAWSVLGQRTDTQYF. Written as DNA, the CDR3 is TGTGCCTGGAGTGTATTGGGACAGCGCACAGATACGCAGTATTTT.

The rearrangement uses TRBV27 and TRBJ1-2; 9 positions agree with TRBD1. Germline values: CDR1 MNHEY, CDR2 SMNVEV (reference sequence). The V gene end was trimmed by 5 bases and the J gene end by 6 bases; junction bases not matched to a gene: 16. The CDR3 runs 17 residues. The CDR3 DNA reads TGTGCCAGCAGTCTCACGTCTTCGACAGGGGGGAGGAATGGCTACACCTTC. Translated: CASSLTSSTGGRNGYTF.

This clone was recorded once. The chain joins TRBV10-1 to TRBJ1-1; D is unclear. The CDR3 spans 13 residues. CDR1 is WNHNN, CDR2 SYGVQD, per germline (reference sequence). Trimming stripped 10 bases from V and 0 bases from J, with 12 bases between. For the CDR3, the DNA is TGCGCCACCTCAAACAGTATGAACACTGAAGCTTTCTTT. It encodes CATSNSMNTEAFF.

This clone has just a few counts. This chain uses TRBV6-6 with TRBJ2-7, with TRBD2 identical over 7 bases. CDR1 MNHNY and CDR2 SVGAGI come from the germline V gene (reference sequence). The CDR3 has 14 amino acids. V shed 3 bases and J 3 bases; nucleotides not matched to a gene: 5. In nucleotides, the CDR3 is TGTGCCAGCAGTTATGGGGGGGACTACTACGAGCAGTACTTC. It codes for CASSYGGDYYEQYF.

The J gene is TRBJ1-5, the V gene TRBV5-8; no reliable D call. V was trimmed by 1 base and J by 4 bases, leaving 6 bases between them. CDR1 is SGHTS and CDR2 is YDEGEE in the germline V gene. The CDR3 contains 13 residues. The CDR3 loop reads CASSLTGNQPQHF. In nucleotides, the CDR3 is TGTGCCAGCAGCTTGACGGGGAATCAGCCCCAGCATTTT.